This TCR beta chain was obtained from a study of T cell responses to AZD1222 COVID-19 vaccine. Worth noting for this clone: Its target is not known.

The CDR3 runs 18 residues. Germline V CDR1 and CDR2: LGHNA, YSLEER. V trimming: 0 bases; J trimming: 3 bases; junction bases outside the gene matches: 10. Findings and limits, study-wide: Spike-specific TCRs gained breadth and depth after people received two AZD1222 doses.

Sequencing used immunoSEQ multiplex PCR; TCRdb keeps in-frame clones, though not all of them. The table shows under 95,000 clones, with around 90% occurring only once. This clonotype was obtained from an adult in good health. The specimen was peripheral blood, collected on day 0 of AZD1222 vaccination. This sequence joins TRBV4-3 and TRBJ1-4, with TRBD1 matching over 7 bases. CDR3 region: CASSQDLDRGHPNEKLFF. For the CDR3, the DNA is TGCGCCAGCAGCCAAGATCTGGATAGGGGGCACCCTAATGAAAAACTGTTTTTT.